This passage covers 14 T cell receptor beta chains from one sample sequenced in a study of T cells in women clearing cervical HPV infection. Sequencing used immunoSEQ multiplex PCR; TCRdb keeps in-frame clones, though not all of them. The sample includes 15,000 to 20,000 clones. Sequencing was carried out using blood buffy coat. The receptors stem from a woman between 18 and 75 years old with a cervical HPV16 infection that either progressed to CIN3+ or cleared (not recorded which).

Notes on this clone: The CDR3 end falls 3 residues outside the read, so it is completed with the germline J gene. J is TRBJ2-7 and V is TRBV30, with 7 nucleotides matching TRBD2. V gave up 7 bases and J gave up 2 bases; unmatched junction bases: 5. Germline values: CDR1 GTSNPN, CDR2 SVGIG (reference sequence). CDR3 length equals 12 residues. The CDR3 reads CAYSSGAYEQYF. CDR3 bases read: TGTGCCTACTCTAGCGGCGCCTACGAG.

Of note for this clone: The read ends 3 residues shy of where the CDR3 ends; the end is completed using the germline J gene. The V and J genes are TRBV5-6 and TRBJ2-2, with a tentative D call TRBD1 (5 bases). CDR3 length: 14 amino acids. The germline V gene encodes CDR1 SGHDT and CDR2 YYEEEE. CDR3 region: CASSLGGAFEKLFF. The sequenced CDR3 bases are TGTGCCAGCAGCTTGGGGGGCGCATTTGAAAAG.

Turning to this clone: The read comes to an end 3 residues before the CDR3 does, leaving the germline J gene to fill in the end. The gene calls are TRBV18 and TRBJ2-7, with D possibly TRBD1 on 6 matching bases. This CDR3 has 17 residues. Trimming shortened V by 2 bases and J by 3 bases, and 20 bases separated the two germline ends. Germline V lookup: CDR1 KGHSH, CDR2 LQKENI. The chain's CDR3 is CASSPLQNRASIYEQYF. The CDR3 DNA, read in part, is TGTGCCAGCTCACCATTACAGAACAGGGCATCCATCTACGAG.

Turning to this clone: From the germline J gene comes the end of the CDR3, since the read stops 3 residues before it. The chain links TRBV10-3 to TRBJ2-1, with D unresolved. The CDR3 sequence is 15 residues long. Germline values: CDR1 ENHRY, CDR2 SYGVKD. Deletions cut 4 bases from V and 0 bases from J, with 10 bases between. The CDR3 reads CAISGSSLSYNEQFF. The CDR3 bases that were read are TGTGCCATCAGTGGGAGTAGCCTCTCCTACAATGAG.

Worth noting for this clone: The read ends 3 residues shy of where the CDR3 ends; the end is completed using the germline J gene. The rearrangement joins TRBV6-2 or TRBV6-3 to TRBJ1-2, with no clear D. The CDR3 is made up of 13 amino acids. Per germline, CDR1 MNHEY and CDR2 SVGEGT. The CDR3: CASTSGSRYDYTF. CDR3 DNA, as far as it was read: TGTGCCAGTACTAGCGGGAGTCGGTACGAC.

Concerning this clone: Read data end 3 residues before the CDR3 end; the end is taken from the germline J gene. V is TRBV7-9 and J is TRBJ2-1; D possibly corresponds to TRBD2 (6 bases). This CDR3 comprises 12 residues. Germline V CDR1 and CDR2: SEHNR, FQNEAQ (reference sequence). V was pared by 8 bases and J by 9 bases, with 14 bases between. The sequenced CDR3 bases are TGTGCCAGCTCTCGACTAGGGATTGAG. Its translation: CASSRLGIE. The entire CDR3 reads CASSRLGIEQFF.

This CDR3 reads CASSEAGQGVGTDTQYF. The CDR3 DNA, read in part, is TGTGCCAGCAGTGAAGCAGGGCAGGGAGTTGGCACAGATACC. The rearrangement joins TRBV6-1 to TRBJ2-5; D assignment may be TRBD1 or TRBD2 (5 bases each). The read comes to an end 3 residues before the CDR3 does, leaving the germline J gene to fill in the end. The germline CDR1 and CDR2 sequences are MNHNS and SASEGT. The CDR3 totals 17 residues.

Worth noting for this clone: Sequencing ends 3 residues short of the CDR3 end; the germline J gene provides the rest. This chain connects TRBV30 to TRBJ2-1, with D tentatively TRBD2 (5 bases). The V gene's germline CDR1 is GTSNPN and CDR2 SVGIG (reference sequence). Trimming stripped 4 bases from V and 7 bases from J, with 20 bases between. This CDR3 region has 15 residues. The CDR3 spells CAWIKALDFGNEQFF. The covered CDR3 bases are TGTGCCTGGATTAAAGCACTAGACTTCGGGAATGAG. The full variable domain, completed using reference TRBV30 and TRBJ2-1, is SQTIHQWPATLVQPVGSPLSLECTVEGTSNPNLYWYRQAAGRGLQLLFYSVGIGQISSEVPQNLSASRPQDRQFILSSKKLLLSDSGFYLCAWIKALDFGNEQFFGPGTRLTVL.

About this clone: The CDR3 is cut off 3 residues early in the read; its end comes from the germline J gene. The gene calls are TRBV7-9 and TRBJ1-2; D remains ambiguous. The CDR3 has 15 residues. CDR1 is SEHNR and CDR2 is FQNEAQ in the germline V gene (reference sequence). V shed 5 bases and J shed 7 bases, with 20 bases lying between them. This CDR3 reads CASSQPPPDLGGYTF. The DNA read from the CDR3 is TGTGCCAGCAGCCAACCCCCGCCGGACTTGGGTGGC.

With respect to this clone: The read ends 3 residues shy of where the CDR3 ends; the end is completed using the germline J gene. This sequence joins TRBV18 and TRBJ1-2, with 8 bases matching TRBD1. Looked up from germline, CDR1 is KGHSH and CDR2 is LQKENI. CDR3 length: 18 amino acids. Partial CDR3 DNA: TGTGCCAGCTCACTTTCCGGGACAGGTCACGGTCTTAAGGACGAC. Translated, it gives CASSLSGTGHGLKDD. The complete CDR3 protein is CASSLSGTGHGLKDDYTF.

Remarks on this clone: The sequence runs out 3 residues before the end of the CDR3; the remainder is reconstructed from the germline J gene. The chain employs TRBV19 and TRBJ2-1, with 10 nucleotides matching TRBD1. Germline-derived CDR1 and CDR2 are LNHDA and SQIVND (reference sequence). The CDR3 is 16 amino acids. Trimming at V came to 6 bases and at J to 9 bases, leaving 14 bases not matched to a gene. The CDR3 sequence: CASSLTRDRGHSEQFF. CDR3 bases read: TGTGCCAGTAGCCTGACTCGGGACAGGGGTCACAGTGAG.

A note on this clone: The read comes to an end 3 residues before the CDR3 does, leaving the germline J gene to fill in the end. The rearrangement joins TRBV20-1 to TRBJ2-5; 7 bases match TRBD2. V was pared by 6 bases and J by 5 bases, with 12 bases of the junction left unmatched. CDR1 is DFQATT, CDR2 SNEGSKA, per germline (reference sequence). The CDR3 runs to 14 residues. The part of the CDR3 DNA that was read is TGCAGTGCCCCTAGGAGTGTCGGGGGGGAGACC. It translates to CSAPRSVGGET. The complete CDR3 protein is CSAPRSVGGETQYF.

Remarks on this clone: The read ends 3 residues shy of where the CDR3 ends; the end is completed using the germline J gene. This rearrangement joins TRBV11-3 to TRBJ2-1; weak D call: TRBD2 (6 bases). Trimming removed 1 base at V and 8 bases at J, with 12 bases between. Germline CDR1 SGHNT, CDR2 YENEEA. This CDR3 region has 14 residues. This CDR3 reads CASSLGHPSDEQFF. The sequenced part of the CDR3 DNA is TGTGCCAGCAGCTTAGGCCATCCTAGCGATGAG.

The CDR3 is CASRMAPNGAETQYF. Incomplete CDR3 DNA: TGTGCCAGCAGAATGGCACCTAACGGAGCGGAGACG. The chain is built from TRBV5-5 and TRBJ2-3; D possibly corresponds to TRBD2 (5 bases). The read ends 3 residues before the CDR3 terminus; that terminus is restored from the germline J gene. In germline, CDR1 is SGHKS, CDR2 YYEKEE (reference sequence). The length of the CDR3 is 15 residues.